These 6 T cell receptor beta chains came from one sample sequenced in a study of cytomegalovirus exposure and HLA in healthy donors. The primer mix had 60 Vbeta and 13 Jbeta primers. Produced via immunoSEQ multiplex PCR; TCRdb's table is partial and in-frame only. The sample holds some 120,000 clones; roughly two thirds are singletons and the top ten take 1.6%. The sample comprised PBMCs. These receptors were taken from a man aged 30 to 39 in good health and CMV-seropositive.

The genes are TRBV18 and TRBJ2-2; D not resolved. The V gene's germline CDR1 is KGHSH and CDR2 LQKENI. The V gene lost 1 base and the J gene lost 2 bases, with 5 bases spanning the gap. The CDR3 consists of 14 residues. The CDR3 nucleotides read TGTGCCAGCTCACCACTCGTCAACACCGGGGAGCTGTTTTTT. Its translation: CASSPLVNTGELFF.

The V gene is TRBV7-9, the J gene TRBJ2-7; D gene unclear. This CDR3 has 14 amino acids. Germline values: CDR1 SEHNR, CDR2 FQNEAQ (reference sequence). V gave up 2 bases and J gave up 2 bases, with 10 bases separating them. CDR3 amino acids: CASSLKGRTYEQYF. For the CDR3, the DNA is TGTGCCAGCAGCTTAAAAGGCAGGACCTACGAGCAGTACTTC.

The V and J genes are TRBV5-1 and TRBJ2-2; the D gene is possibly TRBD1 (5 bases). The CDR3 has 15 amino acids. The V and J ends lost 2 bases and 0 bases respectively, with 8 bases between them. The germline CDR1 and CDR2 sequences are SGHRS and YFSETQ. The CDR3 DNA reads TGCGCCAGCAGCTTTTACAGGTCGAACACCGGGGAGCTGTTTTTT. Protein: CASSFYRSNTGELFF.

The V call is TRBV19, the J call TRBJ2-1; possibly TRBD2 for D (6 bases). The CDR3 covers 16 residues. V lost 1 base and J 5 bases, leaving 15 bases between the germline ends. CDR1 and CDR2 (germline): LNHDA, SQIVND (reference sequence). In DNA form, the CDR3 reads TGTGCCAGTAGTATAGTTCCGGGACTTTGGGACAATGAGCAGTTCTTC. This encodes CASSIVPGLWDNEQFF.

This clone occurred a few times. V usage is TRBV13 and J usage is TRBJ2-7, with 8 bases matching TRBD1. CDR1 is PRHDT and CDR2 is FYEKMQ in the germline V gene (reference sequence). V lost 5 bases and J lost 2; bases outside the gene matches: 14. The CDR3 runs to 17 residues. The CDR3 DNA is TGTGCCAGCAGCCCGAAGATCGGACAGGGATATCCCTACGAGCAGTACTTC. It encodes CASSPKIGQGYPYEQYF. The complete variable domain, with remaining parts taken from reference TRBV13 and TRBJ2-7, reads AAGVIQSPRHLIKEKRETATLKCYPIPRHDTVYWYQQGPGQDPQFLISFYEKMQSDKGSIPDRFSAQQFSDYHSELNMSSLELGDSALYFCASSPKIGQGYPYEQYFGPGTRLTVT.

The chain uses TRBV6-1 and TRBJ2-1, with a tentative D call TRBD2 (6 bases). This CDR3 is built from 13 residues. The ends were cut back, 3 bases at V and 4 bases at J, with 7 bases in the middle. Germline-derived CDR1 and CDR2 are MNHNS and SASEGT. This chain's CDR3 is CASSDSGYNEQFF. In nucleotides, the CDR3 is TGTGCCAGCAGTGATAGCGGATACAATGAGCAGTTCTTC.